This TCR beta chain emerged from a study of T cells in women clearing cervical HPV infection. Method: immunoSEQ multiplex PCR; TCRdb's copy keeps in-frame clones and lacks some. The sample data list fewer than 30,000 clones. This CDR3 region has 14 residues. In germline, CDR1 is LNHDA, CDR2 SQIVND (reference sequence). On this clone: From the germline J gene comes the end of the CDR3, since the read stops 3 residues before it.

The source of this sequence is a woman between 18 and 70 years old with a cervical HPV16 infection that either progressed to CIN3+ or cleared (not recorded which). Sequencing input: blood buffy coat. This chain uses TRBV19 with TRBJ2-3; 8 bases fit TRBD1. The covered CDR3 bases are TGTGCCAGTAGTATGCGGACAGGGCTTCAGCCG. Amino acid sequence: CASSMRTGLQP. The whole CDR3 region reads CASSMRTGLQPQYF.